The rows below give T cell receptor beta chains drawn from one sample of a study of T cell repertoires in cytomegalovirus infection. Each CDR3 protein gets one entry after TCRdb re-called the reads with MiXCR. In the table there are some 400,000 distinct CDR3 sequences, 31% of which are singletons. The sample taken for sequencing was PBMCs. These receptors were collected from a human donor in good health (CMV status not recorded). Some clones in this sample may be carry-over from other donors' samples. CDR3s leave out the opening cysteine and the closing phenylalanine or tryptophan.

CDR3: ASSQGGQSSYNSPLH
V: TRBV4-2

CDR3: SAPTSGGIYNEQF
V: TRBV20-1

CDR3: SVEGRRDEAF
V: TRBV29-1

CDR3: ASSEGRLSNQPQH
V: TRBV6-1

CDR3: ASSLDHRVGETQY
V: TRBV11-2

CDR3: ASRDRDLSGNTIY
V: TRBV2

CDR3: AWSSGQGQDTQY
V: TRBV30

CDR3: ASSPGTGTITNYGYT
V: TRBV18

CDR3: ATSDLRGEGETQY
V: TRBV24-1

CDR3: SAPRIGLADSYNEQF
V: TRBV20-1

CDR3: ASSLDGGYNEQF
V: TRBV7-2

CDR3: ASSRRSETQY
V: TRBV7-8